The rows below give T cell receptor beta chains drawn from one sample of a study of regulatory T cells in long-lasting Graves disease. TCRdb ran MiXCR on the multiplex PCR reads and lists one entry per CDR3 protein. The sample holds approximately 400,000 distinct CDR3 sequences, approximately 15% seen once. The data also belong to a second study, concerning T cells in Graves' hyperthyroidism and ophthalmopathy.

Specimen: peripheral blood mononuclear cells (PBMCs), collected at new diagnosis, from a patient treated with antithyroid drugs. The receptors shown here come from a woman in her 30s with Graves disease. Both conserved end residues are part of each CDR3. D genes are given only for firm matches. Clone size is given for some rows only: seen once, a few or many times, or a class if the clone is expanded.

CASSLGQMYEQYF	TGTGCCAGCAGCTTAGGGCAAATGTACGAGCAGTACTTC	NA	TRBV7-9	TRBJ2-7	NA
CASSQGSAGGNTEASF	TGTGCCAGCAGCCAAGGGTCGGCAGGGGGGAACACTGAAGCTTCCTTT	TRBD1	TRBV3-1	TRBJ1-1	few
CATSNSGTSNHEQYF	TGTGCCACCAGCAACTCCGGGACTAGCAACCACGAGCAGTACTTC	TRBD2	TRBV15	TRBJ2-7	many
CASSPFTLAGGGDTQYF	TGTGCCAGCAGCCCCTTCACGCTAGCGGGAGGTGGAGATACGCAGTATTTT	TRBD2	TRBV7-8	TRBJ2-3	NA
CASRATSGLNTGELFF	TGTGCCAGCAGGGCAACTAGCGGGTTGAACACCGGGGAGCTGTTTTTT	TRBD2	TRBV2	TRBJ2-2	few
CSASSPREGGNEQFF	TGCAGTGCTAGTAGCCCGCGGGAGGGCGGGAATGAGCAGTTCTTC	TRBD2	TRBV20-1	TRBJ2-1	many
CASSRHGNQPQHF	TGTGCCAGCAGCCGACATGGCAATCAGCCCCAGCATTTT	NA	TRBV28	TRBJ1-5	NA
CSARFAVLAGYEQYF	TGCAGTGCTAGATTTGCCGTCTTGGCAGGCTACGAGCAGTACTTC	NA	TRBV20-1	TRBJ2-7	NA
CASSKGTAGNQPQHF	TGTGCCAGCAGCAAGGGGACAGCAGGGAATCAGCCCCAGCATTTT	TRBD1	TRBV27	TRBJ1-5	many
CASSFGTGTSGQETQYF	TGTGCCAGCAGTTTTGGGACCGGGACTAGCGGACAAGAGACCCAGTACTTC	TRBD2	TRBV28	TRBJ2-5	many
CASSLAETSNGELFF	TGTGCCAGCAGTTTAGCGGAGACTTCCAACGGGGAGCTGTTTTTT	NA	TRBV28	TRBJ2-2	many
CASSLSSGYTGELFF	TGCGCCAGCAGCTTGAGTAGCGGCTACACCGGGGAGCTGTTTTTT	NA	TRBV5-1	TRBJ2-2	NA
CSATDSSYNSPLHF	TGCAGTGCCACCGACAGCTCCTATAATTCACCCCTCCACTTT	NA	TRBV20-1	TRBJ1-6	many
CASSPPSGDTEAFF	TGTGCCAGCAGCCCTCCCTCGGGGGACACTGAAGCTTTCTTT	NA	TRBV12-3/TRBV12-4	TRBJ1-1	NA
CASSLDRDRGYGYTF	TGTGCCAGCAGCTTGGACCGGGACAGGGGATATGGCTACACCTTC	TRBD1	TRBV7-2	TRBJ1-2	few
CASTQGRTNTGELFF	TGTGCCAGCACTCAAGGGAGGACGAACACCGGGGAGCTGTTTTTT	NA	TRBV2	TRBJ2-2	many
CSAGLAAFTDTQYF	TGCAGTGCTGGGCTAGCGGCGTTCACAGATACGCAGTATTTT	TRBD2	TRBV20-1	TRBJ2-3	many
CASSYLLRGLTGSYEQYF	TGTGCCAGCAGTTATCTCTTAAGGGGGTTAACGGGAAGCTACGAGCAGTACTTC	NA	TRBV12-3/TRBV12-4	TRBJ2-7	NA
CATSRVLAVRTGELFF	TGTGCCACCAGCAGAGTCCTAGCGGTTCGCACCGGGGAGCTGTTTTTT	TRBD2	TRBV15	TRBJ2-2	NA
CASSYSSRGPQNIQYF	TGTGCCAGCAGTTACTCGTCCAGGGGGCCCCAAAACATTCAGTACTTC	TRBD1	TRBV6-5	TRBJ2-4	many
CAIRLDSSDSETQYF	TGTGCCATCAGACTGGACTCCTCGGACTCAGAGACCCAGTACTTC	NA	TRBV10-3	TRBJ2-5	few
CASSLQGLSGNTIYF	TGTGCCAGCAGTTTACAGGGCCTCTCTGGAAACACCATATATTTT	NA	TRBV12-3/TRBV12-4	TRBJ1-3	few
CASSSPGTSGRGHEQYF	TGTGCCAGCAGTTCCCCGGGGACTAGCGGGAGAGGCCACGAGCAGTACTTC	TRBD2	TRBV27	TRBJ2-7	NA
CSASLGADTEAFF	TGCAGTGCTAGCCTCGGGGCGGACACTGAAGCTTTCTTT	NA	TRBV20-1	TRBJ1-1	NA
CGAFSGRTDTQYF	TGCGGTGCTTTTAGCGGGAGGACAGATACGCAGTATTTT	TRBD2	TRBV20-1	TRBJ2-3	few
CASSLGQGRYEQYF	TGTGCCAGCAGCTTAGGCCAGGGGCGTTACGAGCAGTACTTC	NA	TRBV11-2	TRBJ2-7	many
CASSPGFVTGELFF	TGTGCCAGCAGTCCCGGATTCGTCACCGGGGAGCTGTTTTTT	NA	TRBV6-1	TRBJ2-2	NA
CSAREWGGSYNEQFF	TGCAGTGCTAGGGAATGGGGGGGCTCCTACAATGAGCAGTTCTTC	TRBD2	TRBV20-1	TRBJ2-1	few
CAIRDRGMPGELFF	TGTGCCATCCGGGACAGGGGTATGCCCGGGGAGCTGTTTTTT	TRBD1	TRBV6-1	TRBJ2-2	few
CASSQEDVVDTEAFF	TGTGCCAGCAGCCAAGAGGATGTCGTAGACACTGAAGCTTTCTTT	NA	TRBV4-2	TRBJ1-1	many
CASSQDKGPDTQYF	TGTGCCAGCAGCCAAGATAAAGGGCCAGATACGCAGTATTTT	NA	TRBV3-1	TRBJ2-3	many
CASSPFLRAREVGNEQYF	TGTGCCAGCAGCCCGTTCCTTCGGGCGCGGGAGGTGGGTAACGAGCAGTACTTC	TRBD2	TRBV11-2	TRBJ2-7	NA
CSAGPYNEQFF	TGCAGTGCTGGGCCGTACAATGAGCAGTTCTTC	NA	TRBV20-1	TRBJ2-1	many
CASSQGGSQPQHF	TGTGCCAGCAGCCAAGGGGGTTCTCAGCCCCAGCATTTT	NA	TRBV4-2	TRBJ1-5	many
CSARGKGTGHF	TGCAGTGCTAGAGGGAAGGGAACAGGACACTTT	NA	TRBV20-1	TRBJ1-1	many
CATSQPGQGRDEQFF	TGTGCCACCAGCCAACCGGGACAGGGGCGGGATGAGCAGTTCTTC	TRBD1	TRBV24-1	TRBJ2-1	once
CASSHKESGVGPEKLFF	TGTGCCAGCAGCCATAAGGAGTCAGGGGTGGGTCCGGAAAAACTGTTTTTT	NA	TRBV3-1	TRBJ1-4	many
CASSFRPYNEQFF	TGTGCCAGCAGTTTCCGGCCCTACAATGAGCAGTTCTTC	NA	TRBV27	TRBJ2-1	NA
CASSLEMGTTGELFF	TGTGCCAGCAGCTTAGAGATGGGAACGACCGGGGAGCTGTTTTTT	NA	TRBV7-9	TRBJ2-2	few
CASSFRLAGELFF	TGCGCCAGCAGCTTTCGACTCGCCGGGGAGCTGTTTTTT	NA	TRBV5-1	TRBJ2-2	many
CASSIQASRYEQYF	TGTGCCAGCAGTATACAGGCCTCCAGATACGAGCAGTACTTC	NA	TRBV2	TRBJ2-7	few